The 18 T cell receptor beta chains in this list originate from one sample, sequenced in a study of T cells expressing NK-cell markers. TCRdb reprocessed the 5' RACE reads, with one entry per CDR3 protein and no DNA. Its table lists just under 150,000 distinct CDR3 sequences. Sequencing was done on a sample of blood T cells: a sorted CD56 or NKG2C T cell subset, CD4+ or CD8+ T cells, or bulk PBMC T cells (not recorded which). The receptors derive from a man younger than 35 in good health.

V and J are TRBV28 and TRBJ2-1; TCRdb lists TRBD2, though no DNA is available to test this call. CDR1 MDHEN and CDR2 SYDVKM come from the germline V gene. CDR3 length equals 16 residues. This CDR3 is CASSLRLAGVYIEQFF.

The V gene is TRBV19, the J gene TRBJ2-7; TCRdb calls TRBD1, which cannot be checked without DNA. Looked up from germline, CDR1 is LNHDA and CDR2 is SQIVND (reference sequence). This CDR3 is 15 amino acids long. The CDR3 protein is CASSILHRGTYEQYF.

V and J are TRBV7-2 and TRBJ2-3. The V gene's germline CDR1 is SGHTA and CDR2 FQGNSA. The CDR3 has 13 amino acids. CDR3 sequence reads: CASTILGADTQYF.

The V gene is TRBV11-2, the J gene TRBJ2-1; TCRdb's D call, TRBD1, is unchecked because there is no DNA. The CDR3 runs 12 residues. CDR1 and CDR2 from the germline V gene are SGHAT and FQNNGV. CDR3 residues: CASSYGADEQFF.

The chain couples TRBV4-3 to TRBJ1-1. The germline V gene encodes CDR1 LGHNA and CDR2 YSLEER. This CDR3 has 14 residues. The CDR3 loop reads CASRQHTRDTEAFF.

This chain connects TRBV7-2 to TRBJ2-5; TCRdb gives TRBD2 as the D gene, but with no DNA this cannot be confirmed. The CDR3 has 15 amino acids. Germline V gene sequence: CDR1 SGHTA, CDR2 FQGNSA. The CDR3 loop is CASSPVGSGKETQYF.

The chain uses TRBV20-1 and TRBJ2-1; no DNA is available, so the TRBD2 call from TCRdb remains unchecked. This CDR3 has 14 amino acids. CDR1 and CDR2 from the germline V gene are DFQATT and SNEGSKA (reference sequence). The CDR3: CSAIGIVWTNEQFF.

The chain recombines TRBV28 with TRBJ1-5. CDR3 length: 13 residues. CDR1 and CDR2 (germline): MDHEN, SYDVKM. CDR3 loop: CASSLGDLGPQHF.

This chain uses TRBV6-5 with TRBJ2-2; TCRdb's assignment of TRBD1 cannot be checked, as there is no DNA. The CDR3 totals 15 residues. Germline assignment: CDR1 MNHEY and CDR2 SVGAGI. The CDR3 sequence: CASSYNGPGAGELFF.

V and J are TRBV4-2 and TRBJ2-2; no DNA is available, so the TRBD2 call from TCRdb remains unchecked. The CDR3 is made up of 18 amino acids. Germline CDR1 reads LGHNA; CDR2 reads YNFKEQ. CDR3 region: CASSQGGPSGINTGELFF.

V is TRBV7-9 and J is TRBJ2-5; the TRBD2 assignment by TCRdb is unverifiable without DNA. Germline lookup yields CDR1 SEHNR and CDR2 FQNEAQ (reference sequence). The length of the CDR3 is 12 residues. The chain's CDR3 is CASRPGPETQYF.

This rearrangement joins TRBV5-1 to TRBJ1-1; TCRdb picks TRBD1, but there is no DNA to check that call. The germline gives CDR1 SGHRS, CDR2 YFSETQ. This CDR3 is built from 16 residues. CDR3 protein: CASSFLGSGTDTEAFF.

J is TRBJ2-1 and V is TRBV6-2 or TRBV6-3; lacking DNA, the TRBD2 call made by TCRdb goes unchecked. Germline CDR1 reads MNHEY; CDR2 reads SVGEGT. The CDR3 covers 14 residues. Here the CDR3 reads CASSVQREGLEQFF.

This rearrangement joins TRBV4-2 to TRBJ2-5; the TRBD1 assignment by TCRdb is unverifiable without DNA. The germline V gene has CDR1 LGHNA and CDR2 YNFKEQ. This CDR3 spans 18 amino acids. The CDR3 sequence: CASSQEPPGQGIQETQYF.

The chain employs TRBV5-6 and TRBJ2-1; the TCRdb D gene call, TRBD2, has no DNA to confirm it. Germline values: CDR1 SGHDT, CDR2 YYEEEE. The length of the CDR3 is 16 residues. CDR3 loop: CASSLAGRFSYNEQFF. Supplemented by reference TRBV5-6 and TRBJ2-1, the full variable domain reads DAGVTQSPTHLIKTRGQQVTLRCSPKSGHDTVSWYQQALGQGPQFIFQYYEEEERQRGNFPDRFSGHQFPNYSSELNVNALLLGDSALYLCASSLAGRFSYNEQFFGPGTRLTVL.

The J gene is TRBJ2-4, the V gene TRBV3-1; TCRdb gives TRBD1 as the D gene, but with no DNA this cannot be confirmed. Germline CDR1 reads LGHDT; CDR2 reads YNNKEL (reference sequence). This CDR3 comprises 17 residues. The CDR3 region is CASSETGLGTKENIQYF.

This chain uses TRBV30 with TRBJ2-7; TCRdb's D call of TRBD1 is untestable without DNA. The CDR3 length is 14 residues. The germline V gene encodes CDR1 GTSNPN and CDR2 SVGIG (reference sequence). CDR3 amino acids: CAWSSGQGAVEQYF.

The CDR3 sequence is CSASVDRWGAFF. The V gene is TRBV20-1, the J gene TRBJ1-1; TCRdb proposes TRBD1, but this gene call is untestable without DNA. CDR1 is DFQATT and CDR2 is SNEGSKA in the germline V gene (reference sequence). CDR3 length: 12 amino acids.